This TCR beta chain emerged from a study of response to subunit inactivated influenza vaccine (dated by TCRdb to 2016 to 2019). Notes on the research overall: Deep quantitative profiling of the T cell receptor repertoire was used in the study to follow responses to a trivalent subunit inactivated influenza vaccine.

According to the germline V gene, CDR1 reads MDHEN and CDR2 reads SYDVKM. Compared with germline, V lacks 5 bases and J lacks 2 bases; bases without a gene match: 6. Inclusive of the bounding cysteine and phenylalanine, the CDR3 is 15 residues long. Only the CDR3 DNA is retained, 45 bases long and in frame from the first base. General findings and caveats noted by the study authors: The authors proposed that each seasonal influenza vaccination may bring in only a limited number of new T cells.

A word on this clonotype: Its antigen target is currently unknown. No much larger clonotype is one base removed from it; base qualities were not supplied.

The protocol used for the library was RT-PCR. TCRdb lists the instrument as Illumina HiSeq 2500. Clones were called with MiXCR by TCRdb after fastp trimmed the public reads at Q25, and only in-frame beta chains were retained. Each entry is one CDR3 protein sequence, shown with its most common DNA and genes. For this sample there are 490,000 or so distinct CDR3 sequences; under 9% appear just once. Over 10% of the sample is held by the ten biggest clonotypes. The sequencing used PBMCs from blood, collected about 24 months after vaccination. Rearrangement joined TRBV28 to TRBJ1-2; 9 middle bases align to TRBD1. The TCR was taken from a man aged 50 to 69 who received an inactivated influenza vaccine. Donor details come from another sample of the same person, matched by shared clones. The DNA sequence reads TGTGCCAGCAGTCCCTGGACAGGGGTGAACTATGGCTACACCTTC. It translates as CASSPWTGVNYGYTF.